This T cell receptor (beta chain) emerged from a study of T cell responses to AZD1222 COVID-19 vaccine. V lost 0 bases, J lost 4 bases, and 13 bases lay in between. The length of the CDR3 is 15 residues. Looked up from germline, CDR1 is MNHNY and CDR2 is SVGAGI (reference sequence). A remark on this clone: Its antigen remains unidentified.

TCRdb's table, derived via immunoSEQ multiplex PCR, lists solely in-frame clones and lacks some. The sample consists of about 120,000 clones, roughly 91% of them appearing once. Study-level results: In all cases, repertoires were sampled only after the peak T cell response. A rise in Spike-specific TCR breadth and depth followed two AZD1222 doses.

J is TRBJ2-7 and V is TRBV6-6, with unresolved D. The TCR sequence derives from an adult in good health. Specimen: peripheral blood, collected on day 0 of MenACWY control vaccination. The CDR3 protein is CASSYSSGVWYEQYF. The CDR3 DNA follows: TGTGCCAGCAGTTACTCGAGTGGGGTATGGTACGAGCAGTACTTC.